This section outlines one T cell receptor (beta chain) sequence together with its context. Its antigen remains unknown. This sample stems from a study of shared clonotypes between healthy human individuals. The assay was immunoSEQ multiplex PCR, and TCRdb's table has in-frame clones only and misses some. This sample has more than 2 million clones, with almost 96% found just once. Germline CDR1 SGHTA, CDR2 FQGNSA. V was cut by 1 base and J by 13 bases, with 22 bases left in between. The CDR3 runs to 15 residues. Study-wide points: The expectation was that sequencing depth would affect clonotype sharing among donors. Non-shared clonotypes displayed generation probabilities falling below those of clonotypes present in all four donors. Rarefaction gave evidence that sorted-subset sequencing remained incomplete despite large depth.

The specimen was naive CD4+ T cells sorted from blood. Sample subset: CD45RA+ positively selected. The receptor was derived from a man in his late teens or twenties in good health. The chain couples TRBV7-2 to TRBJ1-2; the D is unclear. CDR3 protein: CASSLDQARTTSLTF. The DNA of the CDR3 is TGTGCCAGCAGCTTAGATCAGGCCAGGACGACTTCTCTCACCTTC. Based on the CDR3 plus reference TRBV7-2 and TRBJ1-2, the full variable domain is GAGVSQSPSNKVTEKGKDVELRCDPISGHTALYWYRQSLGQGLEFLIYFQGNSAPDKSGLPSDRFSAERTGGSVSTLTIQRTQQEDSAVYLCASSLDQARTTSLTFGSGTRLTVV.